A selection of T cell receptor beta chains follows, all from one sample in a study of shared clonotypes between healthy human individuals. Some clones are missing from TCRdb's copy, which holds only in-frame ones; the method was immunoSEQ multiplex PCR. The sample includes about 2.1 million clones, about 92% of them seen just once. Sequenced input: naive CD8+ T cells from PBMCs. The receptor source for this set is a man younger than 30 in good health. Some clones in this sample may be carry-over from other donors' samples. Both conserved end residues are part of each CDR3. D genes are given only for firm matches.

J gene	D gene	V gene	CDR3 protein
TRBJ2-7	NA	TRBV6-1	CASRDGNSYEQYF
TRBJ1-1	NA	TRBV15	CATSRDGLWRTEAFF
TRBJ2-1	TRBD2	TRBV7-9	CASSFTGGEQFF
TRBJ1-1	NA	TRBV30	CAWSVGGMNTEAFF
TRBJ2-4	TRBD2	TRBV6-5	CASSYSEGGLGNIQYF
TRBJ1-2	NA	TRBV29-1	CSVMDYSYGYTF
TRBJ1-2	NA	TRBV5-1	CASTTSSGSGGYTF
TRBJ2-7	NA	TRBV19	CASSIRGRLMDEQYF
TRBJ2-5	TRBD2	TRBV7-2	CASSITSGTKETQYF
TRBJ2-7	TRBD1	TRBV4-3	CASSQERDRPYEQYF
TRBJ2-3	TRBD2	TRBV7-2	CASSSHIQRGSDTQYF
TRBJ2-3	TRBD1	TRBV27	CASSSRTGDTQYF
TRBJ1-2	NA	TRBV19	CASSAPRRVEDYGYTF